The 30 T cell receptor beta chains below all came from one sample that was sequenced in a study of T cell responses to AZD1222 COVID-19 vaccine. The data were produced by immunoSEQ multiplex PCR, yet TCRdb's version contains in-frame clones alone and is incomplete. Altogether some 150,000 clones are present, roughly nine tenths being singletons, with the ten largest covering 5.5% to 7%. Sequenced material: peripheral blood, taken after recovery from COVID-19. Receptors originate from an adult who had recovered from COVID-19.

This clone has only a few counts. The CDR3 DNA follows: TGTGCCAGCAGCATGGACCGGGCCCTCCACAATGAGCAGTTCTTC. Translated, it gives CASSMDRALHNEQFF. The V call is TRBV5-4, the J call TRBJ2-1; D uncertain. Deletions cut 4 bases from V and 5 bases from J, with 16 bases between. Germline V gene sequence: CDR1 SGHNT, CDR2 YYREEE (reference sequence). CDR3 size: 15 residues.

This chain uses TRBV28 with TRBJ2-2; D is tentatively TRBD1 or TRBD2 (5 bases each). V dropped 8 bases and J dropped 6 bases, with 19 bases sitting between them. Germline V gives CDR1 MDHEN, CDR2 SYDVKM. The CDR3 covers 15 residues. The DNA for the CDR3 is TGTGCCAGCGGGGGTGAGGGACGAGTTTCCGGGGAGCTGTTTTTT. Translating gives CASGGEGRVSGELFF.

This clone appeared a single time. The rearrangement joins TRBV9 to TRBJ2-7; 7 bases are a match to TRBD1. Unmatched junction bases numbered 14, after V lost 7 bases and J lost 7 bases. The CDR3 loop spans 14 amino acids. Germline assignment: CDR1 SGDLS and CDR2 YYNGEE. Here the CDR3 reads CASSRLGQRGEQYF. DNA of the CDR3: TGTGCCAGCTCGCGCCTGGGACAGAGAGGGGAGCAGTACTTC.

The rearrangement joins TRBV27 to TRBJ1-2, with TRBD1 matching 9 bases. The germline V gene has CDR1 MNHEY and CDR2 SMNVEV (reference sequence). V shed 6 bases, J shed 4 bases, and the junction held 12 bases outside the gene matches. The CDR3 has 16 amino acids. The CDR3 DNA reads TGTGCCAGCAGCTCATCCCCCGGGACAGGGTCCTATGGCTACACCTTC. Residues: CASSSSPGTGSYGYTF.

The V call is TRBV19, the J call TRBJ2-2; 10 bases fit TRBD2. The CDR3 runs to 15 residues. In germline, CDR1 is LNHDA, CDR2 SQIVND (reference sequence). Trimming cost V 3 bases and J 5 bases; bases outside gene matches: 3. This CDR3 reads CASSIFSGGTGELFF. For the CDR3, the DNA is TGTGCCAGTAGTATCTTTAGCGGGGGGACCGGGGAGCTGTTTTTT.

The chain carries TRBV27 and TRBJ1-4, with D hard to call. Trimming removed 6 bases from V and 0 bases from J, with 14 bases in between. CDR1 MNHEY and CDR2 SMNVEV come from the germline V gene (reference sequence). This CDR3 comprises 16 residues. The CDR3 is CASRAPRTSTNEKLFF. CDR3 DNA sequence: TGTGCCAGCAGGGCGCCCAGGACTTCAACTAATGAAAAACTGTTTTTT.

This clone is a singleton in its sample. V usage is TRBV7-9 and J usage is TRBJ2-1; either TRBD1 or TRBD2 may fit D (6 bases each). V was clipped by 5 bases and J by 6 bases, with 14 bases between them. The CDR3 extends over 14 amino acids. CDR1 and CDR2 from the germline V gene are SEHNR and FQNEAQ (reference sequence). CDR3 protein: CASSLDWGANEQFF. The CDR3 nucleotides are TGTGCCAGCAGCCTAGATTGGGGGGCCAATGAGCAGTTCTTC. Full variable domain (rest looked up from reference TRBV7-9 and TRBJ2-1): DTGVSQNPRHKITKRGQNVTFRCDPISEHNRLYWYRQTLGQGPEFLTYFQNEAQLEKSRLLSDRFSAERPKGSFSTLEIQRTEQGDSAMYLCASSLDWGANEQFFGPGTRLTVL.

This clone was seen a handful of times. CDR3 residues: CASSHRQGEAFF. CDR3 DNA sequence: TGCGCCAGCAGCCACAGACAGGGCGAAGCTTTCTTT. This rearrangement joins TRBV10-1 to TRBJ1-1, with 7 bases that match TRBD1. The germline V gene has CDR1 WNHNN and CDR2 SYGVQD (reference sequence). CDR3 length: 12 residues. With 6 bases clipped from V and 8 bases from J, the junction kept 6 bases outside the gene matches.

The rearrangement joins TRBV18 to TRBJ2-1; 11 nucleotides agree with TRBD2. Germline V gene data show CDR1 as KGHSH and CDR2 as LQKENI. The CDR3 loop spans 15 amino acids. Trimming at V came to 5 bases and at J to 5 bases, leaving 5 bases not matched to a gene. Here the CDR3 DNA reads TGTGCCAGCTCAACCGGACTAGCGGGCGACAATGAGCAGTTCTTC. This codes for CASSTGLAGDNEQFF.

The V call is TRBV10-2, the J call TRBJ2-1; 15 bases agree with TRBD2. With V trimmed by 2 bases and J by 8 bases, 4 bases remained unmatched. Germline V gene lookup returns CDR1 WSHSY and CDR2 SAAADI. This CDR3 is 16 amino acids long. The CDR3 coding sequence is TGCGCCAGCAGTGAGCCCGGACTAGCGGGAGGGGATGAGCAGTTCTTC. This codes for CASSEPGLAGGDEQFF.

The chain is built from TRBV28 and TRBJ2-7; 11 nucleotides match TRBD2. The V and J ends lost 5 bases and 4 bases, in that order; junction bases with no gene match: 10. Germline loops: CDR1 MDHEN, CDR2 SYDVKM. The CDR3 consists of 16 residues. CDR3 DNA: TGTGCCAGCAGTATCATAACTAGCGGGAGAATGTACGAGCAGTACTTC. Protein: CASSIITSGRMYEQYF.

The chain joins TRBV5-4 to TRBJ2-1; 14 bases match TRBD2. V lost 4 bases and J lost 2; bases outside the gene matches: 2. CDR1 SGHNT and CDR2 YYREEE come from the germline V gene (reference sequence). This CDR3 has 16 amino acids. CDR3 DNA sequence: TGTGCCAGCAGCCCGGGACTAGCGGGAGCCTACAATGAGCAGTTCTTC. This sequence encodes CASSPGLAGAYNEQFF. Complete variable domain (other parts from reference TRBV5-4 and TRBJ2-1): ETGVTQSPTHLIKTRGQQVTLRCSSQSGHNTVSWYQQALGQGPQFIFQYYREEENGRGNFPPRFSGLQFPNYSSELNVNALELDDSALYLCASSPGLAGAYNEQFFGPGTRLTVL.

This sequence joins TRBV5-1 and TRBJ2-6; no clear D gene. This CDR3 comprises 14 residues. Germline V CDR1 and CDR2: SGHRS, YFSETQ. The V end was cut by 2 bases, the J end by 2 bases, with 5 bases between. The CDR3 nucleotides are TGCGCCAGCAGCTTCGACACTGGGGCCAACGTCCTGACTTTC. Its protein is CASSFDTGANVLTF.

The chain is built from TRBV10-2 and TRBJ2-2; 7 bases are shared with TRBD2. Germline values: CDR1 WSHSY, CDR2 SAAADI. CDR3 size: 14 residues. With 3 bases clipped from V and 6 bases from J, the junction kept 4 bases outside the gene matches. As DNA, the CDR3 is TGCGCCAGCAGTGATCGTGCGGGAGCCGGGGAGCTGTTTTTT. This encodes CASSDRAGAGELFF.

This sequence joins TRBV15 and TRBJ1-2; D remains ambiguous. Germline-derived CDR1 and CDR2 are LNHNV and YYDKDF (reference sequence). V was shortened by 3 bases and J by 0 bases, with 5 bases between the two germline ends. The CDR3 consists of 13 residues. The CDR3 reads CATSSPPNYGYTF. CDR3 nucleotide sequence: TGTGCCACCAGCAGTCCCCCTAACTATGGCTACACCTTC.

The V gene is TRBV3-1 (or the pseudogene TRBV3-2), the J gene TRBJ2-7; D remains unclear. This CDR3 is 14 amino acids long. Germline V gives CDR1 LGHDT, CDR2 YNNKEL (reference sequence). V gave up 1 base and J gave up 3 bases, with 10 bases separating them. The CDR3 nucleotides are TGTGCCAGCAGCCAAGTATGGAAGGGCTACGAGCAGTACTTC. Amino acid sequence: CASSQVWKGYEQYF.

V is TRBV18 and J is TRBJ2-1; no clear D gene. V gave up 4 bases and J gave up 6 bases, with 10 bases separating them. Germline V gene data show CDR1 as KGHSH and CDR2 as LQKENI. The CDR3 has 13 residues. Written as DNA, the CDR3 is TGTGCCAGCTCACTCCCCATGGGCAATGAGCAGTTCTTC. This sequence encodes CASSLPMGNEQFF.

This clone was seen just once. This chain joins TRBV7-2 and TRBJ2-3; possible D gene TRBD2, 5 bases. Germline V lookup: CDR1 SGHTA, CDR2 FQGNSA. Between the trimmed V and J ends, which lost 1 base and 8 bases, there was a span of 7 bases. The CDR3 sequence is 12 residues long. DNA of the CDR3: TGTGCCAGCAGCTTAGGAGGGCCTACGCAGTATTTT. It translates to CASSLGGPTQYF.

The chain has TRBV25-1 and TRBJ1-1; D possibly corresponds to TRBD1 (6 bases). The CDR3 is made up of 14 amino acids. V was pared by 5 bases and J by 1 base, with 11 bases between. From germline, CDR1 is MGHDK and CDR2 SYGVNS. In DNA form, the CDR3 reads TGTGCCAGCAGTAGTGGGGGCAGGAACACTGAAGCTTTCTTT. Translating gives CASSSGGRNTEAFF.

CDR3 sequence reads: CASSLDTYTGELFF. Written as DNA, the CDR3 is TGTGCCAGCAGCTTAGATACCTACACCGGGGAGCTGTTTTTT. The genes are TRBV11-3 and TRBJ2-2; no firm D call. Germline CDR1 is SGHNT and CDR2 is YENEEA. With 0 bases removed from V and 3 bases from J, the gap between germline ends came to 5 bases. This CDR3 is 14 amino acids long.

The rearrangement links TRBV6-2 or TRBV6-3 to TRBJ2-3; the match to TRBD2 covers 7 bases. Trimming took 2 bases from V and 1 from J; bases not matched to a gene: 6. Germline lookup yields CDR1 MNHEY and CDR2 SVGEGT. The CDR3 extends over 16 amino acids. The chain's CDR3 is CASSYGAGRGTDTQYF. For the CDR3, the DNA is TGTGCCAGCAGTTACGGGGCGGGGAGGGGCACAGATACGCAGTATTTT.

This sequence joins TRBV7-9 and TRBJ2-7, with a possible D match to TRBD2 (6 bases). The CDR3 covers 13 residues. V gave up 2 bases and J gave up 2 bases, with 7 bases separating them. Germline CDR1 is SEHNR and CDR2 is FQNEAQ (reference sequence). CDR3 DNA: TGTGCCAGCAGCTTACGGAGGGCCTACGAGCAGTACTTC. Encoded protein: CASSLRRAYEQYF.

The genes are TRBV20-1 and TRBJ1-5; a possible D gene is TRBD1 (6 bases). Trimming took off 8 bases at V and 7 bases at J, with 12 bases between the two ends. Germline V lookup: CDR1 DFQATT, CDR2 SNEGSKA (reference sequence). CDR3 length: 11 amino acids. In nucleotides, the CDR3 is TGCAGTTTAGGGGGGGAACAGCCCCAGCATTTT. Its translation is CSLGGEQPQHF.

The V gene is TRBV21-1, the J gene TRBJ1-4; TRBD1 reflects the table's D call only, with no check against the DNA. TRBV21-1 is a pseudogene segment. The CDR3 covers 13 residues. The CDR3 DNA is TGTGCCAGCCCGGAGCAGGGGGGCAACGAGCTGTTTTTT. Translating gives CASPEQGGNELFF.

CDR3 amino acids: CASSLRFILAGGFFPSADTQYF. Here the CDR3 DNA reads TGTGCCAGTAGCCTACGATTCATACTAGCGGGGGGGTTTTTCCCCTCCGCAGATACGCAGTATTTT. The chain joins TRBV19 to TRBJ2-3; 13 bases are a match to TRBD2. The germline V gene has CDR1 LNHDA and CDR2 SQIVND (reference sequence). Losses at the gene ends were 6 bases for V and 4 bases for J; bases not matched to a gene: 25. There are 22 residues in the CDR3. Drawing the rest from reference TRBV19 and TRBJ2-3, the complete variable domain is DGGITQSPKYLFRKEGQNVTLSCEQNLNHDAMYWYRQDPGQGLRLIYYSQIVNDFQKGDIAEGYSVSREKKESFPLTVTSAQKNPTAFYLCASSLRFILAGGFFPSADTQYFGPGTRLTVL.

This CDR3 reads CASSEGLGQGSPLHF. The DNA for the CDR3 is TGTGCCAGCAGTGAGGGACTGGGACAGGGTTCACCCCTCCACTTT. V gene TRBV2 combines with J gene TRBJ1-6, with 9 bases lining up with TRBD1. Germline CDR1 SNHLY, CDR2 FYNNEI. J was trimmed by 9 bases and V by 3 bases; bases with no gene match: 6. The CDR3 runs 15 residues.

This chain joins TRBV23-1 and TRBJ1-1, with 7 bases that match TRBD1. TRBV23-1 is flagged as an ORF with uncertain function. The CDR3 is 16 amino acids. J lost 3 bases, V lost 4 bases, and 11 bases had no gene match. CDR3 residues: CASSRVPDREYTEAFF. As DNA, the CDR3 is TGCGCCAGCAGTCGAGTACCAGACAGGGAGTACACTGAAGCTTTCTTT.

V is TRBV7-8 and J is TRBJ2-3, with a weak D call TRBD1 (6 bases). Germline CDR1 is SGHVS and CDR2 is FQNEAQ. V lost 5 bases to trimming and J lost 5 bases, with 14 bases between them. The CDR3 runs to 14 residues. The CDR3 coding sequence is TGTGCCAGCAGCCCCCGGACAGACAAAGATACGCAGTATTTT. Protein product: CASSPRTDKDTQYF. The full variable domain, its missing parts supplied by reference TRBV7-8 and TRBJ2-3, is GAGVSQSPRYKVAKRGQDVALRCDPISGHVSLFWYQQALGQGPEFLTYFQNEAQLDKSGLPSDRFFAERPEGSVSTLKIQRTQQEDSAVYLCASSPRTDKDTQYFGPGTRLTVL.

CDR3 DNA: TGCGCCAGCAGCCAAGATGGGGGACAGCTGCGGCAGCCCCAGCATTTT. Translating gives CASSQDGGQLRQPQHF. The chain has TRBV4-1 and TRBJ1-5; 7 bases align to TRBD1. The J segment lost 7 bases and the V segment lost 0 bases, leaving 9 bases of the junction unmatched. CDR1 is MGHRA and CDR2 is YSYEKL in the germline V gene. The CDR3 is made up of 16 amino acids.

This chain uses TRBV7-2 with TRBJ1-4, with TRBD1 identical over 7 bases. J was trimmed by 4 bases and V by 3 bases; bases with no gene match: 5. The V gene's germline CDR1 is SGHTA and CDR2 FQGNSA. This CDR3 comprises 15 residues. The DNA of the CDR3 is TGTGCCAGCAGCTTTAGGGGGGACAGTAATGAAAAACTGTTTTTT. Its translation: CASSFRGDSNEKLFF.